Each of the 24 T cell receptor beta chains below was sequenced from the same sample in a study of T-cell reconstitution after alpha-beta-depleted transplantation in children. Unique molecular identifiers were used in preparing the TCRbeta library. TCRdb reprocessed the PCR reads with MiXCR, giving one entry per CDR3 protein. This sample has around 25,000 distinct CDR3 sequences; 15% to 20% occur once, and the top ten carry roughly 37%. Sequencing used PBMCs, mostly from graft donor cells, obtained 60 days after TCRalphabeta/CD19-depleted stem cell transplant. The receptors derive from a male patient between 2 and 10 years old who had a stem cell transplant for acute lymphoblastic leukemia, so the T cells may come from the graft donor.

The genes are TRBV25-1 and TRBJ2-7; maybe TRBD1 (5 bases). Germline V gene data show CDR1 as MGHDK and CDR2 as SYGVNS. V was trimmed by 9 bases and J by 2 bases, leaving 11 bases between them. The CDR3 is 12 residues long. DNA for the CDR3: TGTGCCAGTGCAGGGTGGGCCTACGAGCAGTACTTC. This sequence encodes CASAGWAYEQYF.

The rearrangement uses TRBV4-2 and TRBJ1-6; TRBD1 is a possible D gene (6 bases). The germline V gene has CDR1 LGHNA and CDR2 YNFKEQ. V shed 2 bases and J shed 8 bases, with 13 bases lying between them. CDR3 length: 15 amino acids. CDR3 nucleotide sequence: TGTGCCAGCAGCCAATTTTTGCAGGGGCATTCACCCCTCCACTTT. Translated: CASSQFLQGHSPLHF.

The gene calls are TRBV5-6 and TRBJ2-5; 13 bases are a match to TRBD2. Per germline, CDR1 SGHDT and CDR2 YYEEEE. The CDR3 is 15 residues long. V shed 9 bases and J 3 bases; nucleotides not matched to a gene: 8. Written as DNA, the CDR3 is TGTGCCATCGGCCTCGGACTAGCGGGGGAAGAGACCCAGTACTTC. It yields the protein CAIGLGLAGEETQYF. The full variable domain, rest sourced from reference TRBV5-6 and TRBJ2-5, is DAGVTQSPTHLIKTRGQQVTLRCSPKSGHDTVSWYQQALGQGPQFIFQYYEEEERQRGNFPDRFSGHQFPNYSSELNVNALLLGDSALYLCAIGLGLAGEETQYFGPGTRLLVL.

V is TRBV28 and J is TRBJ1-6; D call uncertain. With 4 bases removed from V and 12 bases from J, the gap between germline ends came to 7 bases. The germline gives CDR1 MDHEN, CDR2 SYDVKM. CDR3 length equals 11 residues. In nucleotides, the CDR3 is TGTGCCAGCAGTTCTTCACAACCCCTCCACTTT. It codes for CASSSSQPLHF.

The V and J genes are TRBV7-9 and TRBJ2-5; D gene uncertain. The CDR3 runs 13 residues. V was clipped by 3 bases and J by 4 bases, with 9 bases between them. Germline loops: CDR1 SEHNR, CDR2 FQNEAQ (reference sequence). The CDR3 DNA sequence: TGTGCCAGCAGCTTGGTGTCTCGAGAGACCCAGTACTTC. It codes for CASSLVSRETQYF.

This clonotype was observed many times. J is TRBJ2-3 and V is TRBV12-3 or TRBV12-4; 9 bases agree with TRBD2. The CDR3 is 15 residues long. V lost 2 bases and J lost 9; bases outside the gene matches: 9. This CDR3 reads CASSLSGERGDTQYF. The CDR3 DNA follows: TGTGCCAGCAGTTTAAGCGGCGAGCGGGGGGACACGCAGTATTTT.

The sample holds many counts of this clonotype. This chain uses TRBV4-2 with TRBJ2-4, with 9 nucleotides matching TRBD2. CDR1 is LGHNA and CDR2 is YNFKEQ in the germline V gene. The length of the CDR3 is 16 residues. V lost 0 bases, J lost 6 bases, and 6 bases stayed unmatched. The CDR3 DNA reads TGTGCCAGCAGCCAAGAAGCTAGCGGGACGGTAAACATTCAGTACTTC. Translation: CASSQEASGTVNIQYF.

This clonotype was seen at least ten times. The chain carries TRBV20-1 and TRBJ2-3, with D unresolved. The length of the CDR3 is 11 residues. V was shortened by 8 bases and J by 5 bases, with 11 bases between the two germline ends. Per the germline V gene, CDR1 is DFQATT and CDR2 is SNEGSKA (reference sequence). CDR3 DNA: TGCAGTCGAGGTCATGAAGATACGCAGTATTTT. It codes for CSRGHEDTQYF.

This clonotype appeared many times. This chain joins TRBV7-2 and TRBJ2-1; 9 positions agree with TRBD2. This CDR3 contains 16 residues. Looked up from germline, CDR1 is SGHTA and CDR2 is FQGNSA. V shed 2 bases, J shed 6 bases, and the junction held 8 bases outside the gene matches. CDR3 in amino acids: CASSLLSGGTFNEQFF. DNA of the CDR3: TGTGCCAGCAGCTTACTAAGCGGGGGGACCTTCAATGAGCAGTTCTTC.

The chain couples TRBV5-6 to TRBJ2-2, with D perhaps matching TRBD2 (6 bases). This CDR3 region has 13 residues. The V end was cut by 2 bases, the J end by 7 bases, with 9 bases between. Germline V CDR1 and CDR2: SGHDT, YYEEEE. In nucleotides, the CDR3 is TGTGCCAGCAGCTTAGTAGCGGTCGGGGAGCTGTTTTTT. As protein: CASSLVAVGELFF.

The chain carries TRBV5-5 and TRBJ1-6, with D tentatively TRBD1 (6 bases). Per the germline V gene, CDR1 is SGHKS and CDR2 is YYEKEE (reference sequence). Trimming removed 5 bases at V and 7 bases at J, with 16 bases between. This CDR3 region has 15 residues. The CDR3 DNA reads TGTGCCAGCAGGGGAGCCCAGGGGTCCAATTCACCCCTCCACTTT. It is translated as CASRGAQGSNSPLHF.

The CDR3 DNA reads TGCGCCAGCAGCTTGGCCGTAGGGAACTCTGGAAACACCATATATTTT. Translated: CASSLAVGNSGNTIYF. This chain uses TRBV5-1 with TRBJ1-3, with no clear D. The V end lost 0 bases, the J end lost 0 bases, and 10 bases lay between the germline ends. CDR1 SGHRS and CDR2 YFSETQ come from the germline V gene. The CDR3 is made up of 16 amino acids.

This clonotype appeared a few times. V is TRBV3-1 and J is TRBJ2-7; tentatively, D is TRBD1 (6 bases). The germline CDR1 and CDR2 sequences are LGHDT and YNNKEL (reference sequence). The CDR3 runs 14 residues. V lost 6 bases and J lost 2, with 14 bases in between. The CDR3 region is CASSSGTQAYEQYF. The CDR3 nucleotides are TGTGCCAGCAGTTCCGGGACACAAGCCTACGAGCAGTACTTC.

This clonotype was seen ten or more times. The V gene is TRBV7-8, the J gene TRBJ1-4; D unresolved. The germline V gene has CDR1 SGHVS and CDR2 FQNEAQ. The CDR3 contains 14 residues. Trimming shortened V by 1 base and J by 7 bases, and 10 bases separated the two germline ends. CDR3 nucleotide sequence: TGTGCCAGCAGCTTAGTCAAGGGTTTTGAAAAACTGTTTTTT. Its protein is CASSLVKGFEKLFF.

The CDR3 sequence is CASSLAGTGLFYSYEQYF. As DNA, the CDR3 is TGTGCCAGCAGCCTTGCCGGGACAGGGTTATTTTACTCCTACGAGCAGTACTTC. V gene TRBV5-5 combines with J gene TRBJ2-7; 9 bases fit TRBD1. Germline V CDR1 and CDR2: SGHKS, YYEKEE (reference sequence). The J segment lost 0 bases and the V segment lost 4 bases, leaving 14 bases of the junction unmatched. There are 18 residues in the CDR3.

V gene TRBV7-9 combines with J gene TRBJ1-2; D remains unclear. This CDR3 has 15 amino acids. CDR1 and CDR2 from the germline V gene are SEHNR and FQNEAQ (reference sequence). The ends were cut back, 2 bases at V and 8 bases at J, with 18 bases in the middle. The CDR3 sequence is CASSLPGEDRSGYTF. Here the CDR3 DNA reads TGTGCCAGCAGCTTACCCGGGGAGGACCGCTCGGGCTACACCTTC.

This clonotype was counted many times. The CDR3 DNA sequence: TGTGCCAGCAGTCCCCCCGTAGTTGAAAAACTGTTTTTT. This codes for CASSPPVVEKLFF. The chain combines TRBV12-3 or TRBV12-4 with TRBJ1-4; D is uncertain. Trimming removed 5 bases at V and 7 bases at J, with 11 bases between. The CDR3 covers 13 residues.

Only a few counts were recorded for this clonotype. The rearrangement joins TRBV7-2 to TRBJ2-5, with 8 bases lining up with TRBD1. CDR1 and CDR2 (germline): SGHTA, FQGNSA. The CDR3 is 14 amino acids. Trimming removed 5 bases from V and 2 bases from J; junction bases left unmatched: 4. In DNA form, the CDR3 reads TGTGCCAGCAGCCCCAGGACAGGGCAAGAGACCCAGTACTTC. Residues: CASSPRTGQETQYF. The variable domain in full, with the rest retrieved from reference TRBV7-2 and TRBJ2-5, is GAGVSQSPSNKVTEKGKDVELRCDPISGHTALYWYRQSLGQGLEFLIYFQGNSAPDKSGLPSDRFSAERTGGSVSTLTIQRTQQEDSAVYLCASSPRTGQETQYFGPGTRLLVL.

Ten or more counts support this clonotype. V and J are TRBV7-3 and TRBJ2-5; 7 nucleotides line up with TRBD2. The trim removed 4 bases at V and 5 bases at J, leaving 4 bases unmatched. CDR1 is SGHTA, CDR2 FQGTGA, per germline. The CDR3 is 13 amino acids. CDR3 in amino acids: CASSSMRGETQYF. The CDR3 DNA reads as TGTGCCAGCAGCTCAATGCGGGGGGAGACCCAGTACTTC.

With regard to this clonotype: This clone may be a read error of a much larger clone one base away. No conserved phenylalanine or tryptophan is present at the end of the CDR3, so a read error is the likely explanation. J is TRBJ2-1 and V is TRBV20-1; D is unresolved. V lost 3 bases to trimming and J lost 9 bases, with 18 bases between them. This CDR3 comprises 14 residues. From germline, CDR1 is DFQATT and CDR2 SNEGSKA (reference sequence). The CDR3 DNA sequence: TGCAGTGCTAGCGGGCACTTCAATCCGACTGAGCAGTTCTGC. This gives the protein CSASGHFNPTEQFC.

Many counts were recorded for this clonotype. V gene TRBV4-2 combines with J gene TRBJ2-3; 11 bases fit TRBD2. With V trimmed by 0 bases and J by 5 bases, 4 bases remained unmatched. CDR1 LGHNA and CDR2 YNFKEQ come from the germline V gene. This CDR3 has 16 residues. CDR3 sequence (DNA): TGTGCCAGCAGCCAAGATGGCGGACTAGCGGGAGATACGCAGTATTTT. Amino acids: CASSQDGGLAGDTQYF.

As regards this clonotype: Just one base apart from a much larger clone, this may be a read error. The chain couples TRBV29-1 to TRBJ1-1; tentatively, D is TRBD1 (5 bases). V was shortened by 7 bases and J by 7 bases, with 16 bases between the two germline ends. CDR1 SQVTM and CDR2 ANQGSEA come from the germline V gene. The CDR3 length is 12 residues. The CDR3 DNA follows: TGCAGCGCTGGGGACGGGGACTATGAAGCTTTCTTT. As protein: CSAGDGDYEAFF.

The sample holds many counts of this clonotype. The chain recombines TRBV7-2 with TRBJ2-5, with TRBD2 as a possible D gene (6 bases). The germline V gene has CDR1 SGHTA and CDR2 FQGNSA. This CDR3 comprises 12 residues. Between the trimmed V and J ends, which lost 3 bases and 5 bases, there was a span of 7 bases. The CDR3 bases are TGTGCCAGCAGCTTTACTAGCGAGACCCAGTACTTC. Its translation is CASSFTSETQYF. Full variable domain (remainder filled in from reference TRBV7-2 and TRBJ2-5): GAGVSQSPSNKVTEKGKDVELRCDPISGHTALYWYRQSLGQGLEFLIYFQGNSAPDKSGLPSDRFSAERTGGSVSTLTIQRTQQEDSAVYLCASSFTSETQYFGPGTRLLVL.

This chain uses TRBV7-2 with TRBJ1-5; D gene uncertain. The CDR3 contains 14 residues. Germline assignment: CDR1 SGHTA and CDR2 FQGNSA. V gave up 1 base and J gave up 11 bases, with 15 bases separating them. This CDR3 reads CASSLGRVSEAQHF. DNA for the CDR3: TGTGCCAGCAGCTTAGGCCGGGTGTCAGAGGCCCAGCATTTT.